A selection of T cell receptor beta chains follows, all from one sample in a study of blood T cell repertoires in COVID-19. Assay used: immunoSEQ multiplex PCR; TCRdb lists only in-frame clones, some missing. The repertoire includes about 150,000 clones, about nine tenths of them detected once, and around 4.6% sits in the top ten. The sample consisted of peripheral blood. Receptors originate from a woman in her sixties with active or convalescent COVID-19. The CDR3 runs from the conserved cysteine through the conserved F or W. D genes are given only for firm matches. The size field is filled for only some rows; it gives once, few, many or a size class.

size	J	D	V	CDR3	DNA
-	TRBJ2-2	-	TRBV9	CASSVAPGVMDTGELFF	TGTGCCAGCAGCGTAGCCCCAGGGGTTATGGACACCGGGGAGCTGTTTTTT
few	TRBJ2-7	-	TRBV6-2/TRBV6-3	CASSYLIWGSVRGSYEQYF	TGTGCCAGCAGTTATTTGATCTGGGGTTCTGTAAGGGGTTCCTACGAGCAGTACTTC
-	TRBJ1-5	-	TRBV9	CASSVEGGNQPQHF	TGTGCCAGCAGCGTAGAAGGGGGCAATCAGCCCCAGCATTTT
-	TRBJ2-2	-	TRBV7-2	CASSLDPGFTGELFF	TGTGCCAGCAGCTTAGACCCGGGGTTCACCGGGGAGCTGTTTTTT
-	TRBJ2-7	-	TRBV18	CASSPPSSSYEQYF	TGTGCCAGCTCACCACCGTCCAGCTCCTACGAGCAGTACTTC
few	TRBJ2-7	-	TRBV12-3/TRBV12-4	CASSLNPAEQYF	TGTGCCAGCAGCCTTAATCCTGCGGAGCAGTACTTC
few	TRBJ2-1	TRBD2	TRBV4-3	CASSQDVDIGTSGDEQFF	TGCGCCAGCAGCCAAGATGTCGATATCGGGACTAGTGGTGATGAGCAGTTCTTC
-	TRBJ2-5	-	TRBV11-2	CASSLGGAGGQETQYF	TGTGCCAGCAGCTTAGGGGGGGCAGGGGGCCAAGAGACCCAGTACTTC
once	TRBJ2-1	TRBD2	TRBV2	CASSERVAGALDQFF	TGTGCCAGCAGTGAAAGGGTAGCGGGGGCCCTGGATCAGTTCTTC
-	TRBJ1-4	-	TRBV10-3	CATRGGVGSNEKLFF	TGTGCCACCCGTGGAGGCGTGGGCAGTAATGAAAAACTGTTTTTT
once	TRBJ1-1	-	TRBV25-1	CASSESTVKGTEAFF	TGTGCCAGCAGTGAATCGACAGTTAAGGGCACTGAAGCTTTCTTT
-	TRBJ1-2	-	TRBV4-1	CASSQRTGSMASLGYTF	TGCGCCAGCAGCCAACGCACAGGGTCCATGGCGTCGTTGGGCTACACCTTC
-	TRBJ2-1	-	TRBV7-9	CASSFSTRLKKGYNEQFF	TGTGCCAGCAGCTTTAGCACACGCCTGAAGAAGGGGTACAATGAGCAGTTCTTC
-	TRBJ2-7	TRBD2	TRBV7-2	CASSLVASGGTSYEQYF	TGTGCCAGCAGCTTAGTCGCTAGCGGGGGTACCTCCTACGAGCAGTACTTC
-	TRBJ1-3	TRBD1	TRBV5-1	CASSFYEQGAAGNTIYF	TGCGCCAGCAGCTTTTATGAACAGGGGGCCGCTGGAAACACCATATATTTT
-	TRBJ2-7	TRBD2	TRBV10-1	CASSESTRVGGQQYF	TGCGCCAGCAGTGAGTCGACAAGGGTGGGAGGGCAGCAGTACTTC
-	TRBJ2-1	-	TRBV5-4	CASSSGSDTNEQFF	TGTGCCAGCAGCTCGGGGTCGGATACCAATGAGCAGTTCTTC
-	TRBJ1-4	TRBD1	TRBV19	CASSAMTGLEQATNEKLFF	TGTGCCAGTAGTGCGATGACAGGGTTGGAGCAAGCCACTAATGAAAAACTGTTTTTT
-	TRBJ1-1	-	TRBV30	CAWTIQSGVTEAFF	TGTGCCTGGACCATCCAATCCGGGGTTACTGAAGCTTTCTTT
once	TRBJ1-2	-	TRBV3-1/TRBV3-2	CASSQVGEDGYTF	TGTGCCAGCAGCCAAGTTGGGGAGGATGGCTACACCTTC
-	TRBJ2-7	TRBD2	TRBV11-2	CASSLTSGLAAYEQYF	TGTGCCAGCAGCTTAACCTCGGGACTAGCGGCCTACGAGCAGTACTTC
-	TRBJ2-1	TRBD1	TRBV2	CASSETTGTDYNEQFF	TGTGCCAGCAGTGAAACCACCGGGACAGACTACAATGAGCAGTTCTTC
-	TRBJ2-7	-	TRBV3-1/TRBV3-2	CASSRGQAISYEQYF	TGTGCCAGCAGCCGGGGGCAGGCCATCTCCTACGAGCAGTACTTC
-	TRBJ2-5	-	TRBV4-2	CASSQDWTGSETQYF	TGTGCCAGCAGCCAAGATTGGACTGGATCAGAGACCCAGTACTTC
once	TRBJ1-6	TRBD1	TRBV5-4	CASSLDRGLYNSPLHF	TGTGCCAGCAGCTTGGACAGGGGTTTGTATAATTCACCCCTCCACTTT
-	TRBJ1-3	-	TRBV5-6	CASSLAGYLTGNTIYF	TGTGCCAGCAGCTTGGCAGGGTACCTCACTGGAAACACCATATATTTT
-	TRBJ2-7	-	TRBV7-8	CASSINRVPRSYEQYF	TGTGCCAGCAGCATTAACAGGGTCCCAAGGTCCTACGAGCAGTACTTC
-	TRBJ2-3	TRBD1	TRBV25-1	CASRAGTGGLDTQYF	TGTGCCAGCAGAGCCGGGACAGGGGGCCTAGATACGCAGTATTTT
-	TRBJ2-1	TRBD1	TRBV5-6	CASSPFRDSSNEQFF	TGTGCCAGCAGCCCGTTCCGGGACAGTAGCAATGAGCAGTTCTTC
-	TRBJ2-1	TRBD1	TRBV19	CATEQGERPNEQFF	TGTGCCACTGAACAGGGGGAGAGGCCCAATGAGCAGTTCTTC
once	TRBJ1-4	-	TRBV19	CASSSGHGEKLFF	TGTGCCAGTAGTTCGGGACACGGGGAAAAACTGTTTTTT
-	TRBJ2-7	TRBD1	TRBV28	CASSSGTVTYEQYF	TGTGCCAGCAGTTCCGGGACAGTGACTTACGAGCAGTACTTC
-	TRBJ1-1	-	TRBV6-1	CASSAGGVKGPVEAFF	TGTGCCAGCAGTGCCGGGGGGGTTAAAGGTCCAGTCGAAGCTTTCTTT
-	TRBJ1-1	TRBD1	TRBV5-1	CASSPQGYTEAFF	TGCGCCAGCAGCCCACAGGGGTACACTGAAGCTTTCTTT
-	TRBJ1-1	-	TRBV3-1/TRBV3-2	CASSQGAGAQTEAFF	TGTGCCAGCAGCCAAGGGGCAGGGGCCCAAACTGAAGCTTTCTTT
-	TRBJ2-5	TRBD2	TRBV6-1	CASSEESGGAQYF	TGTGCCAGCAGTGAAGAAAGCGGGGGGGCCCAGTACTTC
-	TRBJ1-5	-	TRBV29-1	CSVAEAGSNQPQHF	TGCAGCGTTGCCGAGGCGGGGAGCAATCAGCCCCAGCATTTT
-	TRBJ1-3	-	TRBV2	CASKDSRSGNTIYF	TGTGCCAGTAAGGACAGCCGCTCTGGAAACACCATATATTTT
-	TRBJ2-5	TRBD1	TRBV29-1	CSVATGEETQYF	TGCAGCGTCGCGACAGGGGAAGAGACCCAGTACTTC
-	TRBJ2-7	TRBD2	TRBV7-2	CASSRGTSGGFLTYEQYF	TGTGCCAGCAGCAGAGGGACTAGCGGGGGGTTCCTTACCTACGAGCAGTACTTC
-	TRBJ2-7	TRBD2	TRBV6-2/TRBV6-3	CASSFPTSGGYEQYF	TGTGCCAGCAGTTTTCCGACTAGCGGGGGCTACGAGCAGTACTTC
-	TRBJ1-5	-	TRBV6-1	CASSDLGGRGQPQHF	TGTGCCAGCAGTGATTTGGGAGGTCGAGGTCAGCCCCAGCATTTT
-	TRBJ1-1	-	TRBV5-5	CASRDGLLMNTEAFF	TGTGCCAGCAGGGACGGACTACTCATGAACACTGAAGCTTTCTTT
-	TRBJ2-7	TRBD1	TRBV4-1	CASRPLLQGDEQYF	TGCGCCAGCAGGCCGTTACTACAGGGGGACGAGCAGTACTTC
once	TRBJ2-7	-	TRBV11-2	CASSSPAPTNYEQYF	TGTGCCAGCAGCTCCCCTGCCCCTACCAACTACGAGCAGTACTTC
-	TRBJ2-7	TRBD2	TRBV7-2	CASSQSGGAMREQYF	TGTGCCAGCAGCCAGAGCGGGGGTGCGATGCGCGAGCAGTACTTC
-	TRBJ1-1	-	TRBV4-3	CASSQIGRGGGTEAFF	TGCGCCAGCAGCCAAATAGGAAGGGGCGGGGGCACTGAAGCTTTCTTT
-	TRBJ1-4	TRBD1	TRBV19	CASSAGTGSNEKLFF	TGTGCCAGTAGTGCAGGGACAGGCTCAAATGAAAAACTGTTTTTT
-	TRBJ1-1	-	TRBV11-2	CASSRGTEAFF	TGTGCCAGCAGTCGGGGCACTGAAGCTTTCTTT
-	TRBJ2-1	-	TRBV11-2	CASSFRSGTLSYNEQFF	TGTGCCAGCAGCTTCAGGTCCGGGACACTCTCCTACAATGAGCAGTTCTTC
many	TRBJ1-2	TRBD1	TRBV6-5	CASSYFNGQGGFGYTF	TGTGCCAGCAGTTACTTCAATGGACAGGGGGGCTTTGGCTACACCTTC
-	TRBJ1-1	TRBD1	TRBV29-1	CSVGQGNTEAFF	TGCAGCGTCGGACAGGGGAACACTGAAGCTTTCTTT
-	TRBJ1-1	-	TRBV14	CASSPFEIRGTEAFF	TGTGCCAGCAGCCCGTTTGAGATTAGGGGCACTGAAGCTTTCTTT
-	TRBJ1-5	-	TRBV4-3	CASSPTRGTNQPQHF	TGCGCCAGCAGCCCGACCCGGGGGACCAATCAGCCCCAGCATTTT
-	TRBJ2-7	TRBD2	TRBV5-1	CASSLREGEQYF	TGCGCCAGCAGCTTGAGGGAGGGCGAGCAGTACTTC